This T cell receptor beta chain comes out of a study of sequential checkpoint blockade in melanoma. Study as a whole: After both sequences, patients received maintenance nivolumab.

As to treatment: randomized to nivolumab then ipilimumab (arm A) or the reverse (arm B). DNA-damaging chemotherapy had not been given to any patient beforehand. The data were produced by immunoSEQ multiplex PCR, yet TCRdb's version contains in-frame clones alone and is incomplete. Among roughly 5,100 clones listed, about 72% were seen once. Trimming removed 5 bases from V and 4 bases from J; junction bases left unmatched: 10. The CDR3 has 16 residues. In germline, CDR1 is SEHNR, CDR2 FQNEAQ (reference sequence). This chain uses TRBV7-9 with TRBJ1-4, with 7 bases identical to TRBD1. The starting material was CD8+ T cells sorted from blood (inferred from file names), obtained from a patient given nivolumab and ipilimumab in sequence. The receptor's source is a human donor with melanoma. CDR3 bases: TGTGCCAGCAGCCGACCCGGGACAGTATATAATGAAAAACTGTTTTTT. It codes for CASSRPGTVYNEKLFF.